This passage covers 24 T cell receptor beta chains from one sample sequenced in a study of CXCR3-negative and CXCR3-positive naive CD8 T cells. Regarding the study as a whole: Naive cells positive for CXCR3 carried more hydrophobic TRB CDR3s than CXCR3-negative ones.

For these receptors, no antigen is known. Libraries of TRB cDNA were made by 5' RACE and carried UMIs. From the 5' RACE reads, TCRdb lists one entry per CDR3 protein and no DNA. This table lists 55,000 to 75,000 distinct CDR3 sequences. What was sequenced was naive CXCR3+ CD8+ T cells from blood. Subset indicated: CD45RO-CCR7+CD27+CD95- naive CD8+ T cells expressing CXCR3 (TNR3+). The receptors shown here come from a human donor in good health. Some clones in this sample may be carry-over from other donors' samples.

This chain connects TRBV12-3 or TRBV12-4 to TRBJ2-4; the TCRdb call, TRBD2, lacks DNA for checking. This CDR3 is built from 13 residues. The CDR3 loop is CASSPSGKNIQYF.

The rearrangement uses TRBV11-3 and TRBJ2-7; TCRdb selects TRBD2, and the lack of DNA leaves this call unchecked. Germline lookup yields CDR1 SGHNT and CDR2 YENEEA. The CDR3 sequence is 16 residues long. The CDR3 is CASSNPGGQDPYEQYF.

The V gene is TRBV27, the J gene TRBJ2-1; the TCRdb call, TRBD1, lacks DNA for checking. The CDR3 loop spans 13 amino acids. Looked up from germline, CDR1 is MNHEY and CDR2 is SMNVEV (reference sequence). CDR3: CASSFSSGGEQFF.

The V and J genes are TRBV7-6 and TRBJ1-5. CDR1 is SGHVS and CDR2 is FNYEAQ in the germline V gene. The CDR3 sequence is 16 residues long. The CDR3 reads CASSPTAPGGNQPQHF.

The rearrangement uses TRBV28 and TRBJ1-2; checking the TCRdb D call of TRBD1 is not possible without DNA. CDR3 length: 13 residues. Germline values: CDR1 MDHEN, CDR2 SYDVKM. The CDR3 is CASSLDRVYGYTF.

The chain couples TRBV9 to TRBJ2-7; the TRBD1 assignment by TCRdb is unverifiable without DNA. Germline loops: CDR1 SGDLS, CDR2 YYNGEE. This CDR3 is built from 13 residues. The CDR3 loop reads CASSLSGFDEQYF.

The rearrangement joins TRBV10-3 to TRBJ1-1; TCRdb gives TRBD1 as the D gene, but with no DNA this cannot be confirmed. Germline V lookup: CDR1 ENHRY, CDR2 SYGVKD. The CDR3 is 14 residues long. The CDR3 reads CAIMGLSGGTEAFF.

The V and J genes are TRBV19 and TRBJ2-7; TCRdb returns TRBD2, unconfirmable since there is no DNA. The CDR3 sequence is 12 residues long. Germline V CDR1 and CDR2: LNHDA, SQIVND (reference sequence). The CDR3 sequence is CASSRAGVEQYF.

The CDR3 loop reads CASSWTNYLQETQYF. V and J are TRBV7-9 and TRBJ2-5. In germline, CDR1 is SEHNR, CDR2 FQNEAQ (reference sequence). The CDR3 sequence is 15 residues long.

V gene TRBV7-6 combines with J gene TRBJ2-1; TCRdb proposes TRBD2, but this gene call is untestable without DNA. This CDR3 region has 12 residues. The V gene's germline CDR1 is SGHVS and CDR2 FNYEAQ. CDR3 sequence: CASSSSLAGQFF. Filled out from reference TRBV7-6 and TRBJ2-1, the complete variable domain reads GAGVSQSPRYKVTKRGQDVALRCDPISGHVSLYWYRQALGQGPEFLTYFNYEAQQDKSGLPNDRFSAERPEGSISTLTIQRTEQRDSAMYRCASSSSLAGQFFGPGTRLTVL.

The chain joins TRBV6-6 to TRBJ1-1. Germline lookup yields CDR1 MNHNY and CDR2 SVGAGI (reference sequence). This CDR3 spans 14 amino acids. The CDR3 sequence is CASSYLKGNTEAFF.

This chain joins TRBV4-2 and TRBJ2-1; checking the TCRdb D call of TRBD1 is not possible without DNA. Germline lookup yields CDR1 LGHNA and CDR2 YNFKEQ. The CDR3 is 14 amino acids. CDR3 in amino acids: CASSQDRGYNEQFF.

This chain uses TRBV4-1 with TRBJ2-7; the D gene TCRdb calls, TRBD2, cannot be checked with no DNA. The CDR3 length is 15 residues. The germline gives CDR1 MGHRA, CDR2 YSYEKL. The CDR3 region is CASSQGSGGQNEQYF.

The rearrangement uses TRBV28 and TRBJ1-6; TCRdb outputs TRBD1, but without DNA this stays unchecked. CDR3 size: 15 residues. Per germline, CDR1 MDHEN and CDR2 SYDVKM. The CDR3 here is CASSATAGSDSPLHF.

The chain has TRBV27 and TRBJ2-3; TCRdb proposes TRBD1, but this gene call is untestable without DNA. CDR3 length: 15 residues. In germline, CDR1 is MNHEY, CDR2 SMNVEV (reference sequence). The CDR3 region is CASSLGTGGPDTQYF.

The rearrangement joins TRBV28 to TRBJ1-1; the D gene TCRdb calls, TRBD1, cannot be checked with no DNA. This CDR3 is built from 15 residues. Germline V gene data show CDR1 as MDHEN and CDR2 as SYDVKM. Here the CDR3 reads CASSLAVGGFTEAFF.

The chain carries TRBV2 and TRBJ1-1. This CDR3 has 14 amino acids. Per germline, CDR1 SNHLY and CDR2 FYNNEI. CDR3 in amino acids: CASSDGQMNTEAFF. The variable domain in full, with the rest retrieved from reference TRBV2 and TRBJ1-1, is EPEVTQTPSHQVTQMGQEVILRCVPISNHLYFYWYRQILGQKVEFLVSFYNNEISEKSEIFDDQFSVERPDGSNFTLKIRSTKLEDSAMYFCASSDGQMNTEAFFGQGTRLTVV.

J is TRBJ2-2 and V is TRBV29-1. The CDR3 contains 13 residues. The germline V gene encodes CDR1 SQVTM and CDR2 ANQGSEA. CDR3 protein: CSVETKNTGELFF.

The rearrangement links TRBV14 to TRBJ2-7. Germline V gene sequence: CDR1 SGHDN, CDR2 FVKESK. The CDR3 sequence is 13 residues long. CDR3 region: CASSQAAYYEQYF.

The rearrangement links TRBV6-5 to TRBJ1-2; absent DNA, TCRdb's TRBD1 call cannot be checked. The germline CDR1 and CDR2 sequences are MNHEY and SVGAGI. This CDR3 region has 16 residues. The CDR3 reads CASSRDRTGWVYGYTF.

The genes are TRBV5-1 and TRBJ2-7. The length of the CDR3 is 14 residues. Germline assignment: CDR1 SGHRS and CDR2 YFSETQ. The CDR3 loop is CASSSHLRVYEQYF.

This chain connects TRBV5-1 to TRBJ2-7. Looked up from germline, CDR1 is SGHRS and CDR2 is YFSETQ. This CDR3 spans 15 amino acids. The CDR3 here is CASSLEYTENYEQYF. Full variable domain (missing parts from reference TRBV5-1 and TRBJ2-7): KAGVTQTPRYLIKTRGQQVTLSCSPISGHRSVSWYQQTPGQGLQFLFEYFSETQRNKGNFPGRFSGRQFSNSRSEMNVSTLELGDSALYLCASSLEYTENYEQYFGPGTRLTVT.

This chain uses TRBV12-5 with TRBJ2-3; TCRdb outputs TRBD2, but without DNA this stays unchecked. The germline V gene encodes CDR1 LGHNT and CDR2 FRNRAP. CDR3 length: 14 amino acids. The CDR3 sequence: CASGLSSGGAEFYF.

The V gene is TRBV20-1, the J gene TRBJ2-2; the D gene TCRdb calls, TRBD1, cannot be checked with no DNA. This CDR3 has 15 amino acids. CDR1 is DFQATT, CDR2 SNEGSKA, per germline (reference sequence). Here the CDR3 reads CSARVRTANTGELFF.